The 29 T cell receptor beta chains listed next were all sequenced from one sample in a study of Ad26.COV2.S vaccination and SARS-CoV-2 variants. Regarding treatment: roughly 20 received Ad26.COV2.S at low or high dose, single or two shots; about 5 received placebo; per-sample allocation not given. Sampling took place 63 days after the first vaccine or placebo injection. Using immunoSEQ multiplex PCR, the repertoire was profiled, and TCRdb retains in-frame clones only, with some absent. The table records about 680,000 clones, roughly nine tenths of them present only once. The source was peripheral blood, collected in a trial of Ad26.COV2.S vaccine versus placebo. These receptor sequences come from a person between 18 and 59 years old who received the Ad26.COV2.S COVID-19 vaccine or a placebo.

This clone has a single count. The rearrangement links TRBV11-3 to TRBJ2-7, with D possibly TRBD1 on 5 matching bases. V was cut by 4 bases and J by 2 bases, with 15 bases left in between. The CDR3 sequence is 15 residues long. From germline, CDR1 is SGHNT and CDR2 YENEEA. CDR3 loop: CASSSGALGTYEQYF. The CDR3 region has the DNA TGTGCCAGCAGCTCTGGGGCTCTGGGGACCTACGAGCAGTACTTC.

This rearrangement joins TRBV7-3 to TRBJ2-3, with TRBD2 identical over 14 bases. J gave up 6 bases and V 4 bases, and 3 bases lay outside the gene matches. In germline, CDR1 is SGHTA, CDR2 FQGTGA. The CDR3 is made up of 15 amino acids. DNA for the CDR3: TGTGCCAGCAGCTCGGGACTAGCGGGGGTGGATACGCAGTATTTT. It translates to CASSSGLAGVDTQYF.

The V gene is TRBV7-2, the J gene TRBJ1-1, with D perhaps matching TRBD1 (5 bases). Trimming left V 1 base short and J 3 bases short, with 12 bases between. The CDR3 runs 15 residues. Germline V lookup: CDR1 SGHTA, CDR2 FQGNSA. The CDR3 loop is CASSLGTGRDTEAFF. DNA for the CDR3: TGTGCCAGCAGCTTAGGCACAGGACGGGACACTGAAGCTTTCTTT.

The rearrangement joins TRBV7-2 to TRBJ2-5; D is uncertain. Between the trimmed V and J ends, which lost 2 bases and 7 bases, there was a span of 11 bases. Germline assignment: CDR1 SGHTA and CDR2 FQGNSA. The CDR3 is made up of 13 amino acids. CDR3 coding DNA: TGTGCCAGCAGCTTACAGCCCCCAGGGACCCAGTACTTC. It codes for CASSLQPPGTQYF. The whole variable domain, remainder taken from reference TRBV7-2 and TRBJ2-5, is GAGVSQSPSNKVTEKGKDVELRCDPISGHTALYWYRQSLGQGLEFLIYFQGNSAPDKSGLPSDRFSAERTGGSVSTLTIQRTQQEDSAVYLCASSLQPPGTQYFGPGTRLLVL.

V is TRBV7-8 and J is TRBJ1-5, with a tentative D call TRBD1 (5 bases). The length of the CDR3 is 15 residues. Germline assignment: CDR1 SGHVS and CDR2 FQNEAQ. V dropped 5 bases and J dropped 4 bases, with 15 bases sitting between them. The DNA of the CDR3 is TGTGCCAGCAGCCCGGTTCCGAAGGGGAATCAGCCCCAGCATTTT. Its translation: CASSPVPKGNQPQHF.

The V gene is TRBV10-3, the J gene TRBJ2-1; 7 nucleotides match TRBD1. Germline V CDR1 and CDR2: ENHRY, SYGVKD. Trimming at V came to 7 bases and at J to 7 bases, leaving 10 bases not matched to a gene. The CDR3 loop spans 14 amino acids. The CDR3 sequence is CAIKPGGPENEQFF. CDR3 in DNA: TGTGCCATCAAACCAGGGGGTCCTGAGAATGAGCAGTTCTTC.

The chain links TRBV12-3 or TRBV12-4 to TRBJ2-4; D tentatively reads TRBD1 or TRBD2 (6 bases each). The CDR3 length is 13 residues. V lost 6 bases and J 9 bases, leaving 15 bases between the germline ends. The DNA of the CDR3 is TGTGCCAGCAGCCAGGGAGAGGGGGGCATTCAGTACTTC. Encoded protein: CASSQGEGGIQYF.

This clone has more than one count but fewer than ten. The rearrangement uses TRBV3-1 (or the pseudogene TRBV3-2) and TRBJ1-6; D might be TRBD1 (5 bases). This CDR3 comprises 12 residues. Trimming stripped 5 bases from V and 8 bases from J, with 7 bases between. Germline V gene data show CDR1 as LGHDT and CDR2 as YNNKEL (reference sequence). CDR3 protein: CASSSTDSPLHF. CDR3 DNA: TGTGCCAGCAGCTCGACAGATTCACCCCTCCACTTT.

The chain carries TRBV19 and TRBJ2-5; TRBD1 aligns across 7 bases. V shed 3 bases, J shed 1 base, and the junction held 8 bases outside the gene matches. Germline V CDR1 and CDR2: LNHDA, SQIVND (reference sequence). The length of the CDR3 is 16 residues. The CDR3 is CASSILTGTAQETQYF. DNA of the CDR3: TGTGCCAGTAGTATCCTTACCGGGACAGCCCAAGAGACCCAGTACTTC.

This chain uses TRBV2 with TRBJ2-7; 7 bases line up with TRBD2. The CDR3 has 15 amino acids. V trimming: 3 bases; J trimming: 5 bases; junction bases outside the gene matches: 10. Germline CDR1 SNHLY, CDR2 FYNNEI. CDR3 protein: CASSEDGLGSDEQYF. The DNA for the CDR3 is TGTGCCAGCAGTGAGGATGGACTAGGCAGCGACGAGCAGTACTTC.

The rearrangement links TRBV9 to TRBJ2-3; no reliable D call. Per the germline V gene, CDR1 is SGDLS and CDR2 is YYNGEE. The CDR3 has 14 residues. V dropped 3 bases and J dropped 4 bases, with 12 bases sitting between them. The CDR3 nucleotides read TGTGCCAGCAGCGCCCTATTAACAGCAGATACGCAGTATTTT. Translating it yields CASSALLTADTQYF.

This sequence joins TRBV3-1 (or the pseudogene TRBV3-2) and TRBJ1-6, with D perhaps matching TRBD1 (5 bases). The CDR3 sequence is 16 residues long. Germline V CDR1 and CDR2: LGHDT, YNNKEL (reference sequence). With 0 bases removed from V and 7 bases from J, the gap between germline ends came to 13 bases. This CDR3 reads CASSQDGGVENSPLHF. CDR3 sequence (DNA): TGTGCCAGCAGCCAAGATGGGGGGGTTGAGAATTCACCCCTCCACTTT.

The rearrangement uses TRBV29-1 and TRBJ2-5; D ambiguous. Germline V lookup: CDR1 SQVTM, CDR2 ANQGSEA. V was clipped by 1 base and J by 0 bases, with 9 bases between them. This CDR3 has 14 amino acids. The CDR3 region is CSVEAGRYQETQYF. The CDR3 bases are TGCAGCGTTGAAGCAGGACGGTACCAAGAGACCCAGTACTTC.

This chain uses TRBV30 with TRBJ2-2; 9 bases line up with TRBD2. This CDR3 region has 13 residues. Germline CDR1 is GTSNPN and CDR2 is SVGIG (reference sequence). V was clipped by 4 bases and J by 6 bases; unmatched bases: 3. The CDR3 bases are TGTGCCTGGACTAGCGGGATTCCCGGGGAGCTGTTTTTT. As protein: CAWTSGIPGELFF.

The genes are TRBV5-4 and TRBJ2-3; 9 nucleotides line up with TRBD2. With 4 bases clipped from V and 7 bases from J, the junction kept 10 bases outside the gene matches. This CDR3 has 15 amino acids. In germline, CDR1 is SGHNT, CDR2 YYREEE (reference sequence). For the CDR3, the DNA is TGTGCCAGCAGCCTTAGTCTAGCGGGAAAAAATACGCAGTATTTT. Protein product: CASSLSLAGKNTQYF.

The V and J genes are TRBV7-2 and TRBJ2-2; D may be TRBD2 (6 bases). This CDR3 is built from 14 residues. The germline CDR1 and CDR2 sequences are SGHTA and FQGNSA. Trimming pared 5 bases from V and 0 bases from J, leaving 7 bases between. CDR3 coding DNA: TGTGCCAGCAGCCGGGACTCGAACACCGGGGAGCTGTTTTTT. As protein: CASSRDSNTGELFF.

The V gene is TRBV24-1, the J gene TRBJ2-3; tentatively, D is TRBD2 (5 bases). Trimming took off 7 bases at V and 4 bases at J, with 11 bases between the two ends. The CDR3 sequence is 13 residues long. Germline values: CDR1 KGHDR, CDR2 SFDVKD. CDR3 amino acids: CATRASGADTQYF. The CDR3, as DNA: TGTGCCACCAGGGCCTCCGGGGCAGATACGCAGTATTTT.

The rearrangement links TRBV5-6 to TRBJ1-6; 11 nucleotides match TRBD1. The trim removed 5 bases at V and 4 bases at J, leaving 11 bases unmatched. Germline CDR1 and CDR2: SGHDT and YYEEEE. The CDR3 has 18 residues. This CDR3 reads CASRFGTGGVNYNSPLHF. In nucleotides, the CDR3 is TGTGCCAGCAGGTTCGGGACAGGGGGAGTCAATTATAATTCACCCCTCCACTTT.

The gene calls are TRBV14 and TRBJ2-1; TRBD2 matches 13 bases. This CDR3 is 15 amino acids long. The V gene's germline CDR1 is SGHDN and CDR2 FVKESK. V shed 4 bases and J 6 bases; nucleotides not matched to a gene: 3. CDR3 nucleotide sequence: TGTGCCAGCAGCCCTAGGACTAGCGGGAGCAATGAGCAGTTCTTC. Translating gives CASSPRTSGSNEQFF.

The rearrangement links TRBV6-4 to TRBJ2-1; no clear D. This CDR3 has 12 residues. CDR1 and CDR2 (germline): MRHNA, SNTAGT. V was trimmed by 2 bases and J by 3 bases, leaving 2 bases between them. The CDR3 DNA reads as TGTGCCAGCAGTGACGGCTACAATGAGCAGTTCTTC. Translating it yields CASSDGYNEQFF.

The genes are TRBV7-2 and TRBJ2-5; D gene uncertain. Germline assignment: CDR1 SGHTA and CDR2 FQGNSA. Trimming removed 2 bases from V and 2 bases from J, with 9 bases in between. The CDR3 sequence is 14 residues long. The CDR3 loop reads CASSLRASQETQYF. In nucleotides, the CDR3 is TGTGCCAGCAGCTTACGGGCGTCACAAGAGACCCAGTACTTC.

This clone was seen only once. The rearrangement links TRBV7-8 to TRBJ2-2; D is unresolved. The ends were cut back, 4 bases at V and 7 bases at J, with 10 bases in the middle. The CDR3 loop spans 13 amino acids. Germline values: CDR1 SGHVS, CDR2 FQNEAQ. The CDR3 spells CASSYHRNGELFF. DNA for the CDR3: TGTGCCAGCAGCTATCATCGTAACGGGGAGCTGTTTTTT.

The V call is TRBV19, the J call TRBJ1-4; D remains unclear. CDR1 and CDR2 from the germline V gene are LNHDA and SQIVND (reference sequence). Trimming removed 0 bases from V and 0 bases from J, with 20 bases in between. This CDR3 contains 20 residues. DNA of the CDR3: TGTGCCAGTAGTATAGATCTTGGTCGGCGAAGCTCACCAACTAATGAAAAACTGTTTTTT. Translating gives CASSIDLGRRSSPTNEKLFF.

Concerning this clone itself: This sample includes further DNA sequences coding for the same CDR3. The rearrangement uses TRBV5-4 and TRBJ2-7; 7 bases align to TRBD1. Germline assignment: CDR1 SGHNT and CDR2 YYREEE (reference sequence). Trimming removed 4 bases from V and 3 bases from J; junction bases left unmatched: 4. The length of the CDR3 is 13 residues. CDR3 amino acids: CASSLRDSYEQYF. The DNA for the CDR3 is TGTGCCAGCAGCCTCCGGGACAGCTACGAGCAGTACTTC.

This chain links TRBV6-6 with TRBJ2-2, with D unclear. V lost 4 bases and J 7 bases, leaving 4 bases between the germline ends. CDR3 length: 11 residues. Germline V CDR1 and CDR2: MNHNY, SVGAGI (reference sequence). Here the CDR3 DNA reads TGTGCCAGCAGTTTTTACGGGGAGCTGTTTTTT. It encodes CASSFYGELFF.

CDR3 nucleotide sequence: TGTGCCATCAGTGGGCCCGGGGCTCAGCCCCAGCATTTT. It codes for CAISGPGAQPQHF. This chain links TRBV10-3 with TRBJ1-5; D is perhaps TRBD1 (5 bases). The CDR3 is made up of 13 amino acids. CDR1 and CDR2 from the germline V gene are ENHRY and SYGVKD. Deletions cut 4 bases from V and 6 bases from J, with 10 bases between.

Details on this clone: The same CDR3 is also encoded by other DNA sequences in this sample. The V gene is TRBV12-3 or TRBV12-4, the J gene TRBJ2-7; no firm D call. The ends were cut back, 5 bases at V and 0 bases at J, with 5 bases in the middle. This CDR3 spans 12 amino acids. In nucleotides, the CDR3 is TGTGCCAGCAGTCCGGACTCCTACGAGCAGTACTTC. Translation: CASSPDSYEQYF.

This clone was observed a handful of times. The rearrangement joins TRBV30 to TRBJ1-5, with 9 bases that match TRBD1. After removal of 3 bases from V and 1 base from J, the junction contained 1 base not matched to a gene. The CDR3 runs 14 residues. In germline, CDR1 is GTSNPN, CDR2 SVGIG (reference sequence). DNA of the CDR3: TGTGCCTGGAGGGACAGGGGCAGCAATCAGCCCCAGCATTTT. Translation: CAWRDRGSNQPQHF.

V and J are TRBV27 and TRBJ1-2, with TRBD1 matching over 7 bases. Per germline, CDR1 MNHEY and CDR2 SMNVEV (reference sequence). The CDR3 has 16 amino acids. V lost 2 bases and J lost 4; bases outside the gene matches: 10. CDR3 nucleotides: TGTGCCAGCAGTTTAGACGGGACAGAGTTTAGCTATGGCTACACCTTC. Its protein is CASSLDGTEFSYGYTF.